The 28 T cell receptor beta chains presented below share a single source sample, sequenced in a study of somatic mutations in cytotoxic T cells in rheumatoid arthritis. Using immunoSEQ multiplex PCR, the repertoire was profiled, and TCRdb retains in-frame clones only, with some absent. Of tens of thousands of clones listed, 80% to 90% are singletons. Sequencing was done on a sample of CD8+ T cells sorted from blood. These receptors all come from an adult with rheumatoid arthritis.

V and J are TRBV19 and TRBJ2-1; 9 positions match TRBD1. The CDR3 is 13 amino acids. The germline V gene encodes CDR1 LNHDA and CDR2 SQIVND (reference sequence). V dropped 8 bases and J dropped 9; count of bases not matched to a gene: 8. The CDR3 is CASGEQGAGEQFF. CDR3 nucleotides: TGTGCCAGTGGGGAACAGGGGGCTGGTGAGCAGTTCTTC.

The J gene is TRBJ2-1, the V gene TRBV2, with 8 bases matching TRBD2. V shed 11 bases, J shed 9 bases, and the junction held 15 bases outside the gene matches. The CDR3 covers 14 residues. Per the germline V gene, CDR1 is SNHLY and CDR2 is FYNNEI. CDR3 nucleotide sequence: TGTGCCGCGGATCTTGCGGGGGGCCGTGGTGAGCAGTTCTTC. This translates into CAADLAGGRGEQFF.

This chain links TRBV27 with TRBJ2-5; 9 positions match TRBD2. The germline V gene has CDR1 MNHEY and CDR2 SMNVEV (reference sequence). CDR3 length: 14 amino acids. V was clipped by 7 bases and J by 9 bases; unmatched bases: 12. The CDR3 is CASTPLGAGGPQYF. The CDR3 bases are TGTGCCAGCACTCCTCTCGGGGCGGGGGGGCCCCAGTACTTC.

The chain carries TRBV29-1 and TRBJ2-7, with D uncertain. The CDR3 extends over 14 amino acids. CDR1 is SQVTM, CDR2 ANQGSEA, per germline. V was shortened by 7 bases and J by 1 base, with 17 bases between the two germline ends. The CDR3 sequence is CSAAPYMGSYEQYF. CDR3 coding DNA: TGCAGCGCAGCCCCCTACATGGGTTCCTACGAGCAGTACTTC.

The chain is built from TRBV4-1 and TRBJ2-1, with unresolved D. The CDR3 consists of 14 residues. In germline, CDR1 is MGHRA, CDR2 YSYEKL. Trimming pared 0 bases from V and 3 bases from J, leaving 6 bases between. The CDR3 region is CASSQDALYNEQFF. CDR3 coding DNA: TGCGCCAGCAGCCAAGATGCCCTCTACAATGAGCAGTTCTTC.

J is TRBJ2-1 and V is TRBV4-3; a possible D gene is TRBD1 (7 bases). From germline, CDR1 is LGHNA and CDR2 YSLEER. V gave up 3 bases and J gave up 3 bases, with 18 bases separating them. This CDR3 spans 17 amino acids. This CDR3 reads CASSQELRQGGYNEQFF. DNA for the CDR3: TGCGCCAGCAGCCAGGAATTGAGGCAGGGGGGCTACAATGAGCAGTTCTTC.

J is TRBJ2-7 and V is TRBV14, with D unclear. Trimming pared 4 bases from V and 3 bases from J, leaving 22 bases between. The CDR3 totals 17 residues. Looked up from germline, CDR1 is SGHDN and CDR2 is FVKESK. The CDR3 reads CASSPLGLSQEIYEQYF. CDR3 in DNA: TGTGCCAGCAGCCCCCTTGGCTTGAGCCAGGAGATCTACGAGCAGTACTTC.

The chain is built from TRBV27 and TRBJ2-5, with D hard to call. TRBJ2-7 explains the end of the DNA better; the J call may be wrong. The germline gives CDR1 MNHEY, CDR2 SMNVEV (reference sequence). CDR3 size: 14 residues. Written as DNA, the CDR3 is TGTGCCAGCAGTTTAACGGTCAGTTTAGACGAGCAGTACTTC. Translation: CASSLTVSLDEQYF.

This chain connects TRBV11-1 to TRBJ2-5; 7 bases map to TRBD1. CDR3 size: 15 residues. Germline CDR1 is SGHAT and CDR2 is FQDESV (reference sequence). V trimming: 5 bases; J trimming: 3 bases; junction bases outside the gene matches: 9. The CDR3 DNA reads TGTGCCAGCAGCCCACTCCGGGACAGCAAAGAGACCCAGTACTTC. This translates into CASSPLRDSKETQYF.

The CDR3 DNA sequence: TGTGCCAGTAGTATTTATGTCAGCGGAGGGGTTGGCTACACCTTC. Protein: CASSIYVSGGVGYTF. The gene calls are TRBV19 and TRBJ1-2; D is possibly TRBD1 (5 bases). The germline V gene has CDR1 LNHDA and CDR2 SQIVND (reference sequence). There are 15 residues in the CDR3. V lost 3 bases and J lost 7, with 18 bases in between.

As regards this clone: Mismatch with germline at one junction end may stem from a read error. The chain is built from TRBV7-6 and TRBJ2-2, with TRBD2 identical over 11 bases. The V gene's germline CDR1 is SGHVS and CDR2 FNYEAQ. The CDR3 has 17 residues. CDR3 DNA sequence: TGTGCCAGCAGCCCTCACTCTAGCGGGGGGAACAACGGGGAGCTGTTTTTT. It yields the protein CASSPHSSGGNNGELFF.

The rearrangement joins TRBV19 to TRBJ1-2; weak D call: TRBD1 (5 bases). V lost 5 bases to trimming and J lost 0 bases, with 16 bases between them. Germline V gene lookup returns CDR1 LNHDA and CDR2 SQIVND (reference sequence). The CDR3 covers 16 residues. CDR3 region: CASSARGQQTNYGYTF. In DNA form, the CDR3 reads TGTGCCAGTAGTGCTAGGGGCCAGCAAACTAACTATGGCTACACCTTC.

This rearrangement joins TRBV4-2 to TRBJ2-3; TRBD2 matches at 8 bases. The CDR3 runs to 14 residues. Germline CDR1 and CDR2: LGHNA and YNFKEQ. J was trimmed by 6 bases and V by 5 bases; bases with no gene match: 7. In DNA form, the CDR3 reads TGTGCCAGCAGCGCCGCGGGGGGAATTGATACGCAGTATTTT. This encodes CASSAAGGIDTQYF.

The chain employs TRBV12-5 and TRBJ1-1; D perhaps matches TRBD1 (5 bases). The CDR3 has 13 residues. The V end lost 2 bases, the J end lost 4 bases, and 8 bases lay between the germline ends. Germline loops: CDR1 LGHNT, CDR2 FRNRAP. CDR3 region: CASGLQGGTEAFF. CDR3 DNA sequence: TGTGCTAGTGGTTTGCAGGGAGGCACTGAAGCTTTCTTT.

The J gene is TRBJ2-3, the V gene TRBV7-9, with TRBD1 matching over 10 bases. Trimming at V came to 3 bases and at J to 4 bases, leaving 4 bases not matched to a gene. The CDR3 runs to 15 residues. In germline, CDR1 is SEHNR, CDR2 FQNEAQ (reference sequence). The CDR3 sequence is CASSLGQGLADTQYF. CDR3 bases: TGTGCCAGCAGCTTGGGACAGGGGCTCGCAGATACGCAGTATTTT.

The chain has TRBV6-4 and TRBJ2-2, with TRBD2 matching over 8 bases. The CDR3 extends over 15 amino acids. V lost 3 bases and J lost 5; bases outside the gene matches: 5. CDR1 MRHNA and CDR2 SNTAGT come from the germline V gene. DNA for the CDR3: TGTGCCAGCAGTGATCGGGGGGGCCGGACCGGGGAGCTGTTTTTT. Translation: CASSDRGGRTGELFF.

This chain connects TRBV6-1 to TRBJ2-2; the D gene could be TRBD1 or TRBD2 (5 bases each). Per germline, CDR1 MNHNS and CDR2 SASEGT. The CDR3 is made up of 13 amino acids. V lost 6 bases and J 5 bases, leaving 10 bases between the germline ends. CDR3 residues: CASRLGETGELFF. The DNA for the CDR3 is TGTGCCAGCAGGTTAGGGGAGACCGGGGAGCTGTTTTTT.

The DNA of the CDR3 is TGTGCCAGCAGTGAATTTGAGGACACTAACTATGGCTACACCTTC. Its protein product is CASSEFEDTNYGYTF. The J gene is TRBJ1-2, the V gene TRBV25-1; D is perhaps TRBD1 (5 bases). The CDR3 extends over 15 amino acids. Trimming shortened V by 1 base and J by 0 bases, and 9 bases separated the two germline ends. Germline CDR1 reads MGHDK; CDR2 reads SYGVNS.

V usage is TRBV5-1 and J usage is TRBJ1-3; D unresolved. The ends were cut back, 0 bases at V and 0 bases at J, with 13 bases in the middle. The length of the CDR3 is 17 residues. The germline V gene has CDR1 SGHRS and CDR2 YFSETQ. The CDR3 DNA is TGCGCCAGCAGCTTGGGTCTATACCGGGACTCTGGAAACACCATATATTTT. This translates into CASSLGLYRDSGNTIYF. Based on the CDR3 plus reference TRBV5-1 and TRBJ1-3, the full variable domain is KAGVTQTPRYLIKTRGQQVTLSCSPISGHRSVSWYQQTPGQGLQFLFEYFSETQRNKGNFPGRFSGRQFSNSRSEMNVSTLELGDSALYLCASSLGLYRDSGNTIYFGEGSWLTVV.

The chain uses TRBV4-2 and TRBJ1-2; 9 bases align to TRBD1. The V gene's germline CDR1 is LGHNA and CDR2 YNFKEQ. The CDR3 is 13 amino acids. The V and J ends lost 3 bases and 7 bases, in that order; junction bases with no gene match: 3. The DNA of the CDR3 is TGTGCCAGCAGCCATGACAGGGGGATTGGCTACACCTTC. It translates to CASSHDRGIGYTF.

The chain joins TRBV5-1 to TRBJ1-1; D perhaps matches TRBD1 (6 bases). The CDR3 is made up of 16 amino acids. Germline assignment: CDR1 SGHRS and CDR2 YFSETQ. Trimming left V 2 bases short and J 1 base short, with 15 bases between. The CDR3 DNA is TGCGCCAGCAGCTTTAAGTACAGGGTTAAGAACACTGAAGCTTTCTTT. Translated: CASSFKYRVKNTEAFF.

The CDR3 protein is CATSADRMNTEAFF. The DNA of the CDR3 is TGTGCCACCAGCGCGGACAGGATGAACACTGAAGCTTTCTTT. The genes are TRBV15 and TRBJ1-1; 7 bases agree with TRBD1. The CDR3 runs to 14 residues. Losses at the gene ends were 5 bases for V and 0 bases for J; bases not matched to a gene: 3. Germline CDR1 and CDR2: LNHNV and YYDKDF (reference sequence).

The chain is built from TRBV27 and TRBJ2-7; 7 bases line up with TRBD1. This CDR3 contains 14 residues. V trimming: 7 bases; J trimming: 1 base; junction bases outside the gene matches: 7. Germline values: CDR1 MNHEY, CDR2 SMNVEV (reference sequence). The CDR3 reads CASKGQAVSYEQYF. In DNA form, the CDR3 reads TGTGCCAGCAAAGGACAGGCCGTATCCTACGAGCAGTACTTC.

The gene calls are TRBV9 and TRBJ2-1, with 14 bases matching TRBD2. The CDR3 totals 16 residues. With 2 bases clipped from V and 9 bases from J, the junction kept 7 bases outside the gene matches. The germline gives CDR1 SGDLS, CDR2 YYNGEE. The CDR3 protein is CASSVKAGLAGVEQFF. DNA of the CDR3: TGTGCCAGCAGCGTGAAAGCGGGACTAGCGGGGGTTGAGCAGTTCTTC.

This clone was observed a handful of times. The rearrangement uses TRBV27 and TRBJ1-2; D is uncertain. CDR1 and CDR2 (germline): MNHEY, SMNVEV (reference sequence). V lost 6 bases, J lost 4 bases, and 12 bases lay in between. CDR3 length: 13 amino acids. The CDR3 sequence: CASSITWGYGYTF. Here the CDR3 DNA reads TGTGCCAGCAGCATCACTTGGGGCTATGGCTACACCTTC.

The V call is TRBV6-1, the J call TRBJ2-7, with D perhaps TRBD2 (6 bases). CDR1 MNHNS and CDR2 SASEGT come from the germline V gene. CDR3 length: 15 amino acids. The V end lost 1 base, the J end lost 6 bases, and 16 bases lay between the germline ends. The CDR3 DNA is TGTGCCAGCAGTGAAGAAGCTAGCGCCCCGCGCGAGCAGTACTTC. Translated, it gives CASSEEASAPREQYF.

The chain has TRBV4-3 and TRBJ2-2, with TRBD2 identical over 9 bases. The V segment lost 4 bases and the J segment 2 bases; nucleotides outside the gene matches: 5. This CDR3 comprises 16 residues. The germline V gene has CDR1 LGHNA and CDR2 YSLEER. CDR3 residues: CASSPSGGLNTGELFF. The CDR3, as DNA: TGCGCCAGCAGCCCAAGCGGGGGGCTTAACACCGGGGAGCTGTTTTTT.

The chain joins TRBV6-1 to TRBJ1-4; TRBD1 matches 8 bases. The CDR3 totals 14 residues. Germline CDR1 MNHNS, CDR2 SASEGT. V shed 7 bases, J shed 8 bases, and the junction held 9 bases outside the gene matches. The CDR3 bases are TGTGCCAGCATTCCGACAGGGGTACGGGAAAAACTGTTTTTT. Amino acids: CASIPTGVREKLFF.